The 32 T cell receptor beta chains presented below share a single source sample, sequenced in a study of early stage breast cancer tumors. The method was immunoSEQ multiplex PCR; TCRdb's version includes in-frame clones alone and lacks a portion of them. The sample holds 25,000 to 35,000 clones, roughly two thirds seen once. Sequenced input: blood. The receptor set was obtained from a person in their fifties with breast cancer.

The chain uses TRBV7-2 and TRBJ2-7; possibly TRBD2 for D (6 bases). The ends were cut back, 6 bases at V and 5 bases at J, with 17 bases in the middle. Germline values: CDR1 SGHTA, CDR2 FQGNSA. The CDR3 runs 14 residues. The CDR3 nucleotides are TGTGCCAGCAGACCAACTAGGGACTTTGACGAGCAGTACTTC. The encoded protein is CASRPTRDFDEQYF.

This clone was seen just once. This chain joins TRBV5-6 and TRBJ2-7; D is uncertain. V lost 1 base to trimming and J lost 0 bases, with 2 bases between them. Germline values: CDR1 SGHDT, CDR2 YYEEEE. The CDR3 runs to 12 residues. The CDR3 here is CASSLSSYEQYF. In nucleotides, the CDR3 is TGTGCCAGCAGCTTGAGCTCCTACGAGCAGTACTTC.

This clone was observed a handful of times. The V and J genes are TRBV14 and TRBJ1-5; D gene unclear. The CDR3 spans 14 residues. Germline CDR1 is SGHDN and CDR2 is FVKESK. Trimming removed 1 base at V and 7 bases at J, with 11 bases between. The CDR3 spells CASSQAGFGQPQHF. CDR3 nucleotide sequence: TGTGCCAGCAGCCAAGCCGGGTTCGGGCAGCCCCAGCATTTT.

The CDR3 reads CASSPGQFYEQYF. For the CDR3, the DNA is TGTGCCAGCAGTCCGGGACAGTTCTACGAGCAGTACTTC. V usage is TRBV27 and J usage is TRBJ2-7; TRBD1 aligns across 7 bases. CDR3 length: 13 amino acids. V dropped 5 bases and J dropped 3; count of bases not matched to a gene: 4. The germline CDR1 and CDR2 sequences are MNHEY and SMNVEV (reference sequence).

The chain combines TRBV4-3 with TRBJ2-7, with 7 bases lining up with TRBD1. Germline V gene sequence: CDR1 LGHNA, CDR2 YSLEER. Trimming at V came to 4 bases and at J to 2 bases, leaving 8 bases not matched to a gene. This CDR3 has 15 residues. This CDR3 is CASSPAWGTAYEQYF. The DNA for the CDR3 is TGCGCCAGCAGCCCAGCCTGGGGGACAGCCTACGAGCAGTACTTC.

The rearrangement links TRBV7-2 to TRBJ2-3, with 10 bases that match TRBD2. The CDR3 has 17 amino acids. V was pared by 4 bases and J by 5 bases, with 12 bases of the junction left unmatched. Germline V gene sequence: CDR1 SGHTA, CDR2 FQGNSA. CDR3 bases: TGTGCCAGCAGCTCCCGAACCCTAGCGGGAGCAAGAGATACGCAGTATTTT. Protein sequence: CASSSRTLAGARDTQYF.

This chain connects TRBV9 to TRBJ2-5, with 7 bases fitting TRBD1. There are 15 residues in the CDR3. In germline, CDR1 is SGDLS, CDR2 YYNGEE. Losses at the gene ends were 3 bases for V and 5 bases for J; bases not matched to a gene: 10. The CDR3 here is CASSESTGIGETQYF. The DNA of the CDR3 is TGTGCCAGCAGCGAGTCGACAGGGATAGGTGAGACCCAGTACTTC.

This clone appeared a single time. This sequence joins TRBV11-2 and TRBJ1-2; TRBD1 is a possible D gene (6 bases). The CDR3 spans 15 residues. From germline, CDR1 is SGHAT and CDR2 FQNNGV. The ends were cut back, 4 bases at V and 4 bases at J, with 16 bases in the middle. In nucleotides, the CDR3 is TGTGCCAGCAGCTCACCAGGGGTTGGGTTCTATGGCTACACCTTC. Protein sequence: CASSSPGVGFYGYTF.

J is TRBJ2-7 and V is TRBV2, with D possibly being TRBD1 (5 bases). V lost 1 base, J lost 4 bases, and 8 bases lay in between. Germline V gives CDR1 SNHLY, CDR2 FYNNEI. This CDR3 comprises 13 residues. In DNA form, the CDR3 reads TGTGCCAGCAGTGAAGTTAGGGGATACGAGCAGTACTTC. It is translated as CASSEVRGYEQYF.

A note on this clone: Mismatch with germline at one junction end may stem from a read error. This chain connects TRBV5-8 to TRBJ2-7, with D hard to call. The germline gives CDR1 SGHTS, CDR2 YDEGEE. This CDR3 contains 10 residues. The CDR3 protein is CASSLVVLDF. Here the CDR3 DNA reads TGTGCCAGCAGCTTGGTTGTGCTAGACTTC.

The gene calls are TRBV5-1 and TRBJ2-3; TRBD2 aligns across 11 bases. J lost 4 bases, V lost 2 bases, and 6 bases had no gene match. CDR1 and CDR2 (germline): SGHRS, YFSETQ. CDR3 length: 16 amino acids. CDR3 amino acids: CASSFGTSGNPDTQYF. The CDR3 DNA follows: TGCGCCAGCAGCTTCGGGACTAGCGGAAACCCAGATACGCAGTATTTT.

The rearrangement links TRBV10-2 to TRBJ2-1; 8 bases are shared with TRBD2. The CDR3 extends over 15 amino acids. Trimming took 9 bases from V and 9 from J; bases not matched to a gene: 16. The V gene's germline CDR1 is WSHSY and CDR2 SAAADI. CDR3 residues: CASRETGGPGREQFF. DNA for the CDR3: TGCGCCAGTAGGGAAACGGGAGGGCCAGGTCGTGAGCAGTTCTTC.

The V and J genes are TRBV6-5 and TRBJ2-2, with TRBD1 as a possible D gene (5 bases). CDR1 is MNHEY and CDR2 is SVGAGI in the germline V gene. The CDR3 covers 15 residues. V was clipped by 1 base and J by 6 bases, with 12 bases between them. This CDR3 reads CASSYFGRVAGELFF. In nucleotides, the CDR3 is TGTGCCAGCAGTTACTTTGGCAGGGTGGCCGGGGAGCTGTTTTTT.

The chain links TRBV19 to TRBJ1-1; D is perhaps TRBD1 (5 bases). The CDR3 is made up of 17 amino acids. The germline CDR1 and CDR2 sequences are LNHDA and SQIVND (reference sequence). Trimming removed 1 base at V and 1 base at J, with 16 bases between. CDR3 in amino acids: CASSIAAGSGTNTEAFF. The CDR3 nucleotides read TGTGCCAGTAGTATAGCCGCAGGGTCGGGAACGAACACTGAAGCTTTCTTT. Filled out from reference TRBV19 and TRBJ1-1, the complete variable domain reads DGGITQSPKYLFRKEGQNVTLSCEQNLNHDAMYWYRQDPGQGLRLIYYSQIVNDFQKGDIAEGYSVSREKKESFPLTVTSAQKNPTAFYLCASSIAAGSGTNTEAFFGQGTRLTVV.

The rearrangement uses TRBV29-1 and TRBJ2-7; D unclear. V was clipped by 7 bases and J by 3 bases, with 16 bases between them. The germline V gene encodes CDR1 SQVTM and CDR2 ANQGSEA. This CDR3 has 13 residues. In DNA form, the CDR3 reads TGCAGCGCCCGCACAACGCACAGCTACGAGCAGTACTTC. This sequence encodes CSARTTHSYEQYF.

The J gene is TRBJ2-1, the V gene TRBV7-3; 9 bases align to TRBD2. V shed 6 bases, J shed 2 bases, and the junction held 5 bases outside the gene matches. CDR1 and CDR2 (germline): SGHTA, FQGTGA. CDR3 size: 15 residues. The CDR3 spells CASSLLAGPYNEQFF. In DNA form, the CDR3 reads TGTGCCAGCAGTCTTCTAGCGGGACCCTACAATGAGCAGTTCTTC.

This chain connects TRBV4-1 to TRBJ1-3, with 7 bases lining up with TRBD1. CDR3 length equals 15 residues. Looked up from germline, CDR1 is MGHRA and CDR2 is YSYEKL. V lost 3 bases to trimming and J lost 4 bases; unmatched junction nucleotides: 6. The CDR3 DNA sequence: TGCGCCAGCAGCCACAGGGGGTCGGGGGGAAACACCATATATTTT. Its translation: CASSHRGSGGNTIYF.

The chain is built from TRBV4-3 and TRBJ2-6; D uncertain. The V gene's germline CDR1 is LGHNA and CDR2 YSLEER. The CDR3 contains 17 residues. With 0 bases removed from V and 0 bases from J, the gap between germline ends came to 9 bases. CDR3: CASSQDLGFSGANVLTF. In DNA, the CDR3 is TGCGCCAGCAGCCAAGATCTGGGTTTCTCTGGGGCCAACGTCCTGACTTTC.

V and J are TRBV5-6 and TRBJ1-1, with D maybe TRBD1 (6 bases). Per germline, CDR1 SGHDT and CDR2 YYEEEE. V lost 0 bases to trimming and J lost 5 bases, with 8 bases between them. The CDR3 has 13 residues. Here the CDR3 reads CASSLGRGTEAFF. The DNA of the CDR3 is TGTGCCAGCAGCTTGGGTAGGGGGACTGAAGCTTTCTTT.

This clone appeared a single time. The rearrangement joins TRBV14 to TRBJ2-1; 8 bases fit TRBD2. V lost 4 bases to trimming and J lost 0 bases; unmatched junction nucleotides: 11. Looked up from germline, CDR1 is SGHDN and CDR2 is FVKESK. The CDR3 is made up of 18 amino acids. CDR3: CASSRGGRGPSSYNEQFF. In nucleotides, the CDR3 is TGTGCCAGCAGCCGCGGGGGGCGCGGACCGAGCTCCTACAATGAGCAGTTCTTC.

The chain couples TRBV14 to TRBJ2-7, with TRBD1 matching 9 bases. CDR1 is SGHDN, CDR2 FVKESK, per germline. V shed 4 bases and J 5 bases; nucleotides not matched to a gene: 3. The CDR3 length is 13 residues. The CDR3 sequence is CASSLQGAHEQYF. The DNA of the CDR3 is TGTGCCAGCAGCCTACAGGGGGCCCACGAGCAGTACTTC.

The J gene is TRBJ1-4, the V gene TRBV2; a possible D gene is TRBD1 (5 bases). Looked up from germline, CDR1 is SNHLY and CDR2 is FYNNEI. The ends were cut back, 0 bases at V and 2 bases at J, with 13 bases in the middle. The length of the CDR3 is 17 residues. CDR3 in amino acids: CASSEALLGVTNEKLFF. CDR3 DNA sequence: TGTGCCAGCAGTGAAGCGCTTCTAGGGGTTACTAATGAAAAACTGTTTTTT.

The chain is built from TRBV6-5 and TRBJ1-2, with TRBD1 identical over 7 bases. This CDR3 spans 15 amino acids. Unmatched junction bases numbered 8, after V lost 5 bases and J lost 2 bases. Per the germline V gene, CDR1 is MNHEY and CDR2 is SVGAGI. The CDR3 nucleotides are TGTGCCAGCAGTACACAGGGGCGCATGAACTATGGCTACACCTTC. Its translation is CASSTQGRMNYGYTF.

The rearrangement links TRBV7-3 to TRBJ2-7; 10 bases are shared with TRBD2. V lost 5 bases, J lost 5 bases, and 9 bases stayed unmatched. The CDR3 runs 15 residues. Looked up from germline, CDR1 is SGHTA and CDR2 is FQGTGA. CDR3 sequence: CASSPQTSGYHEQYF. The CDR3 nucleotides are TGTGCCAGCAGCCCCCAGACTAGCGGGTATCACGAGCAGTACTTC.

The chain couples TRBV14 to TRBJ1-1; the match to TRBD1 covers 7 bases. V was clipped by 6 bases and J by 4 bases; unmatched bases: 11. Germline V gives CDR1 SGHDN, CDR2 FVKESK. The CDR3 runs 15 residues. For the CDR3, the DNA is TGTGCCAGCAGTCCAAGTAGGGGGCGAAGCACTGAAGCTTTCTTT. Translated: CASSPSRGRSTEAFF.

The V gene is TRBV4-1, the J gene TRBJ2-1; D remains ambiguous. The germline CDR1 and CDR2 sequences are MGHRA and YSYEKL. CDR3 length equals 18 residues. Trimming removed 0 bases from V and 3 bases from J, with 18 bases in between. This CDR3 is CASSQDYASAPSYNEQFF. The DNA for the CDR3 is TGCGCCAGCAGCCAAGACTATGCGTCCGCCCCGAGCTACAATGAGCAGTTCTTC.

This chain joins TRBV6-1 and TRBJ2-1; no reliable D call. Per germline, CDR1 MNHNS and CDR2 SASEGT. V was shortened by 2 bases and J by 7 bases, with 12 bases between the two germline ends. This CDR3 comprises 14 residues. CDR3 residues: CASSEWAARNEQFF. DNA for the CDR3: TGTGCCAGCAGTGAATGGGCGGCCCGTAATGAGCAGTTCTTC.

This chain links TRBV19 with TRBJ2-5; maybe TRBD2 (5 bases). Germline assignment: CDR1 LNHDA and CDR2 SQIVND (reference sequence). The CDR3 covers 14 residues. V lost 5 bases and J 5 bases, leaving 15 bases between the germline ends. DNA for the CDR3: TGTGCCAGTAGTTCCTACGGCTGGGAGGAGACCCAGTACTTC. Its translation: CASSSYGWEETQYF.

The J gene is TRBJ2-3, the V gene TRBV5-1; no clear D gene. Germline CDR1 is SGHRS and CDR2 is YFSETQ. V was trimmed by 5 bases and J by 1 base, leaving 8 bases between them. The CDR3 is 13 amino acids. This CDR3 is CASSRIGTDTQYF. As DNA, the CDR3 is TGCGCCAGCAGTAGGATAGGCACAGATACGCAGTATTTT. The whole variable domain, remainder taken from reference TRBV5-1 and TRBJ2-3, is KAGVTQTPRYLIKTRGQQVTLSCSPISGHRSVSWYQQTPGQGLQFLFEYFSETQRNKGNFPGRFSGRQFSNSRSEMNVSTLELGDSALYLCASSRIGTDTQYFGPGTRLTVL.

A single count supports this clone. V is TRBV5-4 and J is TRBJ2-7; perhaps D is TRBD1 or TRBD2 (5 bases each). The V gene lost 0 bases and the J gene lost 6 bases, with 19 bases spanning the gap. The germline CDR1 and CDR2 sequences are SGHNT and YYREEE (reference sequence). There are 16 residues in the CDR3. The CDR3 DNA reads as TGTGCCAGCAGCTTGGGGGGCTCCCGGGGCCGTTCCGAGCAGTACTTC. Its translation: CASSLGGSRGRSEQYF. The variable domain in full, completed from reference TRBV5-4 and TRBJ2-7, reads ETGVTQSPTHLIKTRGQQVTLRCSSQSGHNTVSWYQQALGQGPQFIFQYYREEENGRGNFPPRFSGLQFPNYSSELNVNALELDDSALYLCASSLGGSRGRSEQYFGPGTRLTVT.

The gene calls are TRBV7-2 and TRBJ2-2, with 9 bases matching TRBD2. V lost 1 base, J lost 4 bases, and 10 bases stayed unmatched. Germline CDR1 and CDR2: SGHTA and FQGNSA. The CDR3 has 18 residues. The CDR3 DNA reads TGTGCCAGCAGCTTAGGAGCGGGAGGAGCTATGGGCACCGGGGAGCTGTTTTTT. Amino acids: CASSLGAGGAMGTGELFF. The complete variable domain, with remaining parts taken from reference TRBV7-2 and TRBJ2-2, reads GAGVSQSPSNKVTEKGKDVELRCDPISGHTALYWYRQSLGQGLEFLIYFQGNSAPDKSGLPSDRFSAERTGGSVSTLTIQRTQQEDSAVYLCASSLGAGGAMGTGELFFGEGSRLTVL.

This clone was detected a few times. V gene TRBV30 combines with J gene TRBJ1-1; D is uncertain. From germline, CDR1 is GTSNPN and CDR2 SVGIG (reference sequence). V lost 2 bases and J lost 4, with 14 bases in between. This CDR3 contains 14 residues. Here the CDR3 reads CAWSLGPAGTEAFF. As DNA, the CDR3 is TGTGCCTGGAGTTTGGGTCCAGCAGGCACTGAAGCTTTCTTT.